Sequencing of this T cell receptor (beta chain) was carried out in a study of radiation and T cells in renal cell carcinoma. Assay: immunoSEQ multiplex PCR; the TCRdb copy retains only in-frame clones and omits some. Among 87,000 or so clones, 75% to 90% were seen once, and the ten largest hold roughly 8%. CDR3 length: 15 residues. Trimming took 4 bases from V and 5 from J; bases not matched to a gene: 6. Germline CDR1 is SGHRS and CDR2 is YFSETQ. The time point here: baseline pretreatment blood. The sample's treatment: 15 Gy SBRT to primary tumor, nephrectomy 4 weeks later. Radiation-treated patients gave blood at baseline, week 2 and week 4.

Sequencing used blood, obtained from a patient whose treatment included radiotherapy and nephrectomy. The receptor's source is a man aged 45 to 65 with renal cell carcinoma. This rearrangement joins TRBV5-1 to TRBJ2-1, with 10 bases aligning to TRBD2. The CDR3 DNA reads as TGCGCCAGCAGCGCAGCGGGGGGGGATCACAATGAGCAGTTCTTC. Its translation is CASSAAGGDHNEQFF.